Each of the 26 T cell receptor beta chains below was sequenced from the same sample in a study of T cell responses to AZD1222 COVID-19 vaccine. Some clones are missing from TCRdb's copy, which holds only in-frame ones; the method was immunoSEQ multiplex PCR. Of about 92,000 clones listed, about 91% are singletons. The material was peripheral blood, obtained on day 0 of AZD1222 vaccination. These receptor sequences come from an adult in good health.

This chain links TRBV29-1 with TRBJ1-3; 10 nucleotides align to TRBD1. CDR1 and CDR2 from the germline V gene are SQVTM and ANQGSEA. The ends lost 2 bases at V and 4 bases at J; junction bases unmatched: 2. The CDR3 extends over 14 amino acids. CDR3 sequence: CSVEKGQGGNTIYF. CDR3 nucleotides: TGCAGCGTTGAAAAGGGACAGGGGGGAAACACCATATATTTT. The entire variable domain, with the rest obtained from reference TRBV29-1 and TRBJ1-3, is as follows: SAVISQKPSRDICQRGTSLTIQCQVDSQVTMMFWYRQQPGQSLTLIATANQGSEATYESGFVIDKFPISRPNLTFSTLTVSNMSPEDSSIYLCSVEKGQGGNTIYFGEGSWLTVV.

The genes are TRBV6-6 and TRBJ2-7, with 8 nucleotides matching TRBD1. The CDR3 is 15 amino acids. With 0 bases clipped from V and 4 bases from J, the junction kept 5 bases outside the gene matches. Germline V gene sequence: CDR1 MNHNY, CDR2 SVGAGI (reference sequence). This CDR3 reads CASSYSIRGQYEQYF. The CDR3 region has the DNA TGTGCCAGCAGTTACTCGATCAGGGGGCAGTACGAGCAGTACTTC.

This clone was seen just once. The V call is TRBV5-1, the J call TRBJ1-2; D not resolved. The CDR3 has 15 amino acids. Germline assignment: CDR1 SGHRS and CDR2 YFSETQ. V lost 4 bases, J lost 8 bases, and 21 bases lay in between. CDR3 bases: TGCGCCAGCAGCCCACCCACGGACGGCGGGAGAGGCTACACCTTC. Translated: CASSPPTDGGRGYTF.

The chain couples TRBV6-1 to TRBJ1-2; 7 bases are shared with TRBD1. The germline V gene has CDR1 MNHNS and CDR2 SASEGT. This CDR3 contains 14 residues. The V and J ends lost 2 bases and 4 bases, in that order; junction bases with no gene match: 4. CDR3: CASSERQGSYGYTF. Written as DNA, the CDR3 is TGTGCCAGCAGTGAAAGACAGGGCTCCTATGGCTACACCTTC.

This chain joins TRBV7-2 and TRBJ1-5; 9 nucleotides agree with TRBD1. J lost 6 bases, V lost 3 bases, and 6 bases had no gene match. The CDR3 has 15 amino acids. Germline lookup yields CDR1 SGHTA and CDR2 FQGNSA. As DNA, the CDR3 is TGTGCCAGCAGCTTCACAGGGGGCGCGGGTCAGCCCCAGCATTTT. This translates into CASSFTGGAGQPQHF.

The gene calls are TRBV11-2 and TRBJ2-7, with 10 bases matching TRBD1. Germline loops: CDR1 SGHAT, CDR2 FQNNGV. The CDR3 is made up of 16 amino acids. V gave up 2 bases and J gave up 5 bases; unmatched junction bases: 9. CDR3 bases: TGTGCCAGCAGCTTAAGTCTGGGACAGGGGAGCAACGAGCAGTACTTC. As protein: CASSLSLGQGSNEQYF.

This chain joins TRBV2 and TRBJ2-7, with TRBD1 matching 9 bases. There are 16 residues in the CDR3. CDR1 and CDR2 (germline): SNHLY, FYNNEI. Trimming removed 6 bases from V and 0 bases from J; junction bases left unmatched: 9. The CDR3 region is CASRAIPGQGSYEQYF. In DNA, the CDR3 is TGTGCCAGCAGGGCCATCCCGGGACAGGGCTCCTACGAGCAGTACTTC. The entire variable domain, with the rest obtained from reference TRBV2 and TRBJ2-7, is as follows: EPEVTQTPSHQVTQMGQEVILRCVPISNHLYFYWYRQILGQKVEFLVSFYNNEISEKSEIFDDQFSVERPDGSNFTLKIRSTKLEDSAMYFCASRAIPGQGSYEQYFGPGTRLTVT.

CDR3 nucleotide sequence: TGCGCCAGCAGCCAGGTGCCGAACACTGAAGCTTTCTTT. Translated: CASSQVPNTEAFF. The rearrangement joins TRBV10-2 to TRBJ1-1; D is ambiguous. Germline CDR1 and CDR2: WSHSY and SAAADI. This CDR3 comprises 13 residues. V was clipped by 6 bases and J by 1 base, with 9 bases between them.

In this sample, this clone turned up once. CDR3: CASSQGIGDPSHYGYTF. DNA for the CDR3: TGTGCCAGCAGCCAAGGTATAGGCGATCCGTCGCACTATGGCTACACCTTC. The chain couples TRBV14 to TRBJ1-2; D unresolved. The CDR3 has 17 residues. V gave up 1 base and J gave up 3 bases, with 18 bases separating them. Per the germline V gene, CDR1 is SGHDN and CDR2 is FVKESK.

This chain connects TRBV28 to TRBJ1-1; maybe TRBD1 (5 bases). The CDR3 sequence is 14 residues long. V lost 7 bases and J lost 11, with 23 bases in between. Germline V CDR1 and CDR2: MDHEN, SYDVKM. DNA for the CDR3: TGTGCCAGCACCATAGAGGGGAATCCGATTAGCGCTTTCTTT. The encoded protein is CASTIEGNPISAFF.

The CDR3, as DNA: TGCAGCGATCTAGGGACCGCCTATGGCTACACCTTC. Residues: CSDLGTAYGYTF. The rearrangement links TRBV29-1 to TRBJ1-2; D may be TRBD1 (5 bases). V dropped 7 bases and J dropped 4 bases, with 13 bases sitting between them. CDR1 and CDR2 (germline): SQVTM, ANQGSEA. This CDR3 spans 12 amino acids.

The CDR3 loop reads CASRPSKRGSAEAFF. CDR3 DNA: TGTGCCAGCAGGCCTTCGAAGAGGGGATCCGCTGAAGCTTTCTTT. The chain combines TRBV27 with TRBJ1-1; TRBD1 might be the D (5 bases). The CDR3 covers 15 residues. CDR1 and CDR2 from the germline V gene are MNHEY and SMNVEV (reference sequence). V gave up 6 bases and J gave up 6 bases, with 20 bases separating them.

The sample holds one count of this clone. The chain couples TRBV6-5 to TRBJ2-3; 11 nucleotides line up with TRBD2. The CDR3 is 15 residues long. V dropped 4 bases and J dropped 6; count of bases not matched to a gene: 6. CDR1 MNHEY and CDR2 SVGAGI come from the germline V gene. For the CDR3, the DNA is TGTGCCAGCAGTTCCGTGACTAGCGGGGTGGATACGCAGTATTTT. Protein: CASSSVTSGVDTQYF.

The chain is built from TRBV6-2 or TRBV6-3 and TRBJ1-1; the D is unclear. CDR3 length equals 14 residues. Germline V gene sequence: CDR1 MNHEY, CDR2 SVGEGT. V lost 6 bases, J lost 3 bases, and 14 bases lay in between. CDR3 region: CASSPRGWDTEAFF. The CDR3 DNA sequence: TGTGCCAGCAGCCCCCGAGGGTGGGACACTGAAGCTTTCTTT.

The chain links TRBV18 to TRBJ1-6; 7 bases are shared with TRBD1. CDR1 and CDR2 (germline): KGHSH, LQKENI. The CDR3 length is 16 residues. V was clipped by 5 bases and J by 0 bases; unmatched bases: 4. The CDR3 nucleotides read TGTGCCAGCTCATCGTCAGGGGGCTCCTATAATTCACCCCTCCACTTT. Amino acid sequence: CASSSSGGSYNSPLHF.

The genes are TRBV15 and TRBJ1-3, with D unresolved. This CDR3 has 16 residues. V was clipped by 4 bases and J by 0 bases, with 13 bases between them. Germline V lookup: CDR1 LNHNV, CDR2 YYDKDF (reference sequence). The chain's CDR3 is CATSTELSRSGNTIYF. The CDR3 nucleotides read TGTGCCACCAGCACCGAACTAAGCCGCTCTGGAAACACCATATATTTT.

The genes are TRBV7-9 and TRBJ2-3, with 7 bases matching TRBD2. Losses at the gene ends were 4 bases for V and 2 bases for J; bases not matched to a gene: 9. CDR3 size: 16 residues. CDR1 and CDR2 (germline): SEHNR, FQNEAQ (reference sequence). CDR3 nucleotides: TGTGCCAGCAGCTCCCACTTGGCGGGGGACACAGATACGCAGTATTTT. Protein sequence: CASSSHLAGDTDTQYF.

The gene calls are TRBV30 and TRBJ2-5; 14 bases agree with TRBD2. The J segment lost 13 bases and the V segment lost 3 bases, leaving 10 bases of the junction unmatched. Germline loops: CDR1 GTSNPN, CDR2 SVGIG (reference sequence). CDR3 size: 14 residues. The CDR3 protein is CAWRGTSGSTSRYF. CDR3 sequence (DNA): TGTGCCTGGAGGGGGACTAGCGGGAGCACCTCCCGGTACTTC.

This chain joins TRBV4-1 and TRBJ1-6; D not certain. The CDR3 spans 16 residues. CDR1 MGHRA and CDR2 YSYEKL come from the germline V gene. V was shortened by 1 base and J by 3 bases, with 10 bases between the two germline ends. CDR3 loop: CASSQGRAYYNSPLHF. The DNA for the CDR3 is TGCGCCAGCAGCCAAGGAAGGGCCTACTATAATTCACCCCTCCACTTT.

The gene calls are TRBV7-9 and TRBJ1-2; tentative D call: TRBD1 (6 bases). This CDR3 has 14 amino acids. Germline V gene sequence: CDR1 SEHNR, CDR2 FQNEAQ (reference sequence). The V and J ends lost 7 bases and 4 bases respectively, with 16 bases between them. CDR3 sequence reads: CASTDIRGGYGYTF. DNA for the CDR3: TGTGCCAGCACCGACATCAGGGGTGGCTATGGCTACACCTTC.

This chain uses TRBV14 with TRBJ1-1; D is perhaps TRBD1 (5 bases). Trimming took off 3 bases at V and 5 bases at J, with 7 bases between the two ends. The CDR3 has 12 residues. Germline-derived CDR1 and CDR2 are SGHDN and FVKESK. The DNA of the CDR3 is TGTGCCAGCAGCCACAGGGAGACTGAAGCTTTCTTT. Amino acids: CASSHRETEAFF.

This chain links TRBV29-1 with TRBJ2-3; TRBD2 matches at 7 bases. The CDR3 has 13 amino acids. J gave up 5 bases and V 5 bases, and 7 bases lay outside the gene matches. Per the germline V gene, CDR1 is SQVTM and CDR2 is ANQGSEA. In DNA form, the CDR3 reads TGCAGCGTTTGCGGGGGTCGGGGAGATACGCAGTATTTT. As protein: CSVCGGRGDTQYF.

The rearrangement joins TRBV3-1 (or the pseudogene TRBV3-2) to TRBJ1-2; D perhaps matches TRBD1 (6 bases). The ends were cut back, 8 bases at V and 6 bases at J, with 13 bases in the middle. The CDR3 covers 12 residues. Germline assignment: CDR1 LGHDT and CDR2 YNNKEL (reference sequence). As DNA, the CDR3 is TGTGCCAGCTCCAGGGGAGAGAATGGCTACACCTTC. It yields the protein CASSRGENGYTF.

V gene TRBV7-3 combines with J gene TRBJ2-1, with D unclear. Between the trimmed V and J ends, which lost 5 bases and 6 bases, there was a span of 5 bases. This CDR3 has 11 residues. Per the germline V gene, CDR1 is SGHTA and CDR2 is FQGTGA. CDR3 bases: TGTGCCAGCAGCCTAGGCAATGAGCAGTTCTTC. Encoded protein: CASSLGNEQFF.

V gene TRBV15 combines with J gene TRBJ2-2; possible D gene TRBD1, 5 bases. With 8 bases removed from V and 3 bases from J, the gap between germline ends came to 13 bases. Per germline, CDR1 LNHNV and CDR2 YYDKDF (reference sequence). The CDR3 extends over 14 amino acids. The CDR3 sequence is CATQQSRDTGELFF. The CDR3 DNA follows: TGTGCCACCCAACAATCCAGGGACACCGGGGAGCTGTTTTTT. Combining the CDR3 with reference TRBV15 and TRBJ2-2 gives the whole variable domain DAMVIQNPRYQVTQFGKPVTLSCSQTLNHNVMYWYQQKSSQAPKLLFHYYDKDFNNEADTPDNFQSRRPNTSFCFLDIRSPGLGDTAMYLCATQQSRDTGELFFGEGSRLTVL.

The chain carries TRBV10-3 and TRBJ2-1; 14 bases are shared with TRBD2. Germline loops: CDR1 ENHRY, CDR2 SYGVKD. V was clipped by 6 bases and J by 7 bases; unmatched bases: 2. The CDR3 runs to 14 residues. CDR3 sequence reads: CAIRGLAGVNEQFF. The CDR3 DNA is TGTGCCATCAGGGGACTAGCGGGAGTAAATGAGCAGTTCTTC.